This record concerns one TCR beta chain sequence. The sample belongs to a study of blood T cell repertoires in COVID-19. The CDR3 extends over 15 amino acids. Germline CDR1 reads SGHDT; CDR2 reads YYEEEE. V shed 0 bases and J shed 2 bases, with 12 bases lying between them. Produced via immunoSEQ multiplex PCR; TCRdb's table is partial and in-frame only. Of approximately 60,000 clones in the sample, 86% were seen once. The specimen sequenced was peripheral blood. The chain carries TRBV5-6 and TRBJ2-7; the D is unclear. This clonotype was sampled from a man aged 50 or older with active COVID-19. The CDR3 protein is CASSLVGTPTYEQYF. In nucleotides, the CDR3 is TGTGCCAGCAGCTTGGTGGGCACGCCGACCTACGAGCAGTACTTC.